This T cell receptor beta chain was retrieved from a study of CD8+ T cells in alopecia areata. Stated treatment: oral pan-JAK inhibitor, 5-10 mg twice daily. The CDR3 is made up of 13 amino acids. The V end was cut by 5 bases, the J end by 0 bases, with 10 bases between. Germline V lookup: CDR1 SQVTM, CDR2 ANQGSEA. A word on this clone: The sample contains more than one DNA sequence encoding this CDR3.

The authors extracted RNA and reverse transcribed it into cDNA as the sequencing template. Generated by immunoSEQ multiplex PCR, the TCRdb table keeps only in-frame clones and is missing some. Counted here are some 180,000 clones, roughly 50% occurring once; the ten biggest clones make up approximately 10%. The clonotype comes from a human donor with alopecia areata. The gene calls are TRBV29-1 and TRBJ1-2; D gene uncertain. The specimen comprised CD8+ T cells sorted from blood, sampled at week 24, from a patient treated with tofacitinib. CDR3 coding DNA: TGCAGCGTTAGCGGCGGAGCTAACTATGGCTACACCTTC. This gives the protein CSVSGGANYGYTF.